The 11 T cell receptor beta chains below all came from one sample that was sequenced in a study of beta chain features in type 1 diabetes. What was sequenced were expressed TCRB transcripts, since all of the isolated RNA had been reverse transcribed. Assay used: immunoSEQ multiplex PCR; TCRdb lists only in-frame clones, some missing. The table has 150,000 to 180,000 clones, about 8.1% seen once. The sequenced sample consisted of central memory CD4+ T cells from blood. These receptors were taken from a man younger than 30 in good health.

The V and J genes are TRBV7-9 and TRBJ1-2; D possibly corresponds to TRBD1 (5 bases). Trimming took 5 bases from V and 8 from J, leaving 18 bases between them. The CDR3 sequence is 14 residues long. CDR1 SEHNR and CDR2 FQNEAQ come from the germline V gene (reference sequence). CDR3 residues: CASSLTEGRRGYTF. The CDR3, as DNA: TGTGCCAGCAGCCTGACGGAGGGGCGGCGCGGCTACACCTTC.

This clone has just a few counts. This sample includes further DNA sequences coding for the same CDR3. The V gene is TRBV7-2, the J gene TRBJ2-6; no definite D call. CDR3 length equals 15 residues. Trimming removed 1 base from V and 3 bases from J, with 7 bases in between. Germline-derived CDR1 and CDR2 are SGHTA and FQGNSA. The CDR3 region has the DNA TGTGCCAGCAGCTTAGATTTCAGTGGGGCCAACGTCCTGACTTTC. This translates into CASSLDFSGANVLTF.

This clone has a handful of counts. This chain connects TRBV5-1 to TRBJ2-7; D is perhaps TRBD1 (6 bases). This CDR3 is 15 amino acids long. The germline V and J ends were trimmed by 0 bases and 0 bases, with 10 bases remaining between them. Germline V gene sequence: CDR1 SGHRS, CDR2 YFSETQ. CDR3 DNA sequence: TGCGCCAGCAGCTTGGAAGGGGGAAGCTCCTACGAGCAGTACTTC. Its protein is CASSLEGGSSYEQYF.

This clone was detected a few times. The CDR3 DNA sequence: TGTGCCAGTAGTTTCCGACAGGGATTGCAGCCCCAGCATTTT. Encoded protein: CASSFRQGLQPQHF. The rearrangement links TRBV19 to TRBJ1-5; 7 nucleotides align to TRBD1. The trim removed 5 bases at V and 7 bases at J, leaving 8 bases unmatched. The V gene's germline CDR1 is LNHDA and CDR2 SQIVND (reference sequence). The CDR3 consists of 14 residues.

This clone was detected many times. This same CDR3 is encoded by further DNA sequences in the sample. The gene calls are TRBV9 and TRBJ2-1; 12 bases are a match to TRBD2. V shed 0 bases and J 7 bases; nucleotides not matched to a gene: 5. The CDR3 is 16 amino acids. Per the germline V gene, CDR1 is SGDLS and CDR2 is YYNGEE. This CDR3 reads CASSVGGTSGPNEQFF. CDR3 in DNA: TGTGCCAGCAGCGTAGGGGGGACTAGCGGGCCTAATGAGCAGTTCTTC.

The chain recombines TRBV29-1 with TRBJ2-7, with a tentative D call TRBD2 (5 bases). Trimming shortened V by 7 bases and J by 0 bases, and 10 bases separated the two germline ends. Germline CDR1 is SQVTM and CDR2 is ANQGSEA. This CDR3 region has 12 residues. CDR3 sequence reads: CSASRDSYEQYF. In nucleotides, the CDR3 is TGCAGCGCTTCCCGGGACTCCTACGAGCAGTACTTC.

The chain couples TRBV9 to TRBJ2-2; D might be TRBD1 (6 bases). Germline values: CDR1 SGDLS, CDR2 YYNGEE. V was trimmed by 5 bases and J by 3 bases, leaving 14 bases between them. The CDR3 sequence is 15 residues long. The CDR3 DNA reads as TGTGCCAGCAGGGAGGACAGTCTGCACACCGGGGAGCTGTTTTTT. Protein sequence: CASREDSLHTGELFF.

This clone was detected a few times. The chain is built from TRBV7-2 and TRBJ2-3; 13 bases are a match to TRBD2. J gave up 4 bases and V 5 bases, and 12 bases lay outside the gene matches. Germline-derived CDR1 and CDR2 are SGHTA and FQGNSA. CDR3 length: 18 amino acids. The DNA of the CDR3 is TGTGCCAGCAGCGTGGTCTTTAGGACTAGCGGGAGCCCAGATACGCAGTATTTT. Translation: CASSVVFRTSGSPDTQYF.

This clone has a handful of counts. The chain links TRBV11-2 to TRBJ2-1; 8 bases map to TRBD2. The CDR3 loop spans 14 amino acids. Germline CDR1 and CDR2: SGHAT and FQNNGV. V lost 1 base and J lost 7; bases outside the gene matches: 3. The CDR3 DNA reads TGTGCCAGCAGCTTAGGGTTAGCGGGGAATGAGCAGTTCTTC. Its translation is CASSLGLAGNEQFF.

The chain is built from TRBV5-4 and TRBJ1-4; the D gene is possibly TRBD1 (5 bases). V lost 4 bases and J lost 4, with 11 bases in between. The CDR3 is 14 residues long. Germline V gene lookup returns CDR1 SGHNT and CDR2 YYREEE (reference sequence). CDR3 bases: TGTGCCAGCAGCCGGGGGGGGAATAATGAAAAACTGTTTTTT. Protein product: CASSRGGNNEKLFF.

The sample holds a few counts of this clone. The chain recombines TRBV4-2 with TRBJ2-1; the match to TRBD2 covers 12 bases. Trimming at V came to 3 bases and at J to 7 bases, leaving 7 bases not matched to a gene. Germline CDR1 and CDR2: LGHNA and YNFKEQ. This CDR3 contains 16 residues. The CDR3 DNA sequence: TGTGCCAGCAGCCACCCTAGCGGGGGGGAGTGGAATGAGCAGTTCTTC. Translating it yields CASSHPSGGEWNEQFF.